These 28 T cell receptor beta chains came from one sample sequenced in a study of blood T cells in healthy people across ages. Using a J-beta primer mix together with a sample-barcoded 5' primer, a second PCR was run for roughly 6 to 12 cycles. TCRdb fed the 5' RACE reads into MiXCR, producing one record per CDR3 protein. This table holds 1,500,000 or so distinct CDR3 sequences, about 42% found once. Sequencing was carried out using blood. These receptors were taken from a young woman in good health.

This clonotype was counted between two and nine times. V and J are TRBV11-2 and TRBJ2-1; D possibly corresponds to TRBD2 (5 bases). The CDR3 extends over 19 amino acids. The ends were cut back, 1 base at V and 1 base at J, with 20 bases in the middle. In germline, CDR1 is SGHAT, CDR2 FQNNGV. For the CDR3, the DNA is TGTGCCAGCAGCTTAGGGGCAGTCCTCCAGCGGAGGTCCTACAATGAGCAGTTCTTC. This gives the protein CASSLGAVLQRRSYNEQFF.

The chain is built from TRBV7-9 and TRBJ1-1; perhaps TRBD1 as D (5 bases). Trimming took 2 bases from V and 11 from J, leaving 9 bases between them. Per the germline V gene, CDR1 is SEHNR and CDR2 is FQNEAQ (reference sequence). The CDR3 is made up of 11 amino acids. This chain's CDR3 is CASSLLGDAFF. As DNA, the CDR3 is TGTGCCAGCAGCTTACTGGGGGACGCTTTCTTT.

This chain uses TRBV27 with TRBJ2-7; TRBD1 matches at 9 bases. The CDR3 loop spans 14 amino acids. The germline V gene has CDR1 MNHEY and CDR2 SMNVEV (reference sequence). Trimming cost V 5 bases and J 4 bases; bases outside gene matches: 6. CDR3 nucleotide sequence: TGTGCCAGCAGTGTCCACAGGGGGCGATACGAGCAGTACTTC. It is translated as CASSVHRGRYEQYF.

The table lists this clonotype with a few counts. The CDR3 DNA sequence: TGTGCCAGCAGCCCCAGCGTGGGACTGGTAACCTACGAGCAGTACTTC. The encoded protein is CASSPSVGLVTYEQYF. The V call is TRBV7-2, the J call TRBJ2-7, with D possibly matching TRBD2 (6 bases). Germline CDR1 and CDR2: SGHTA and FQGNSA. Between the trimmed V and J ends, which lost 5 bases and 2 bases, there was a span of 19 bases. The CDR3 is 16 amino acids. Complete variable domain (other parts from reference TRBV7-2 and TRBJ2-7): GAGVSQSPSNKVTEKGKDVELRCDPISGHTALYWYRQSLGQGLEFLIYFQGNSAPDKSGLPSDRFSAERTGGSVSTLTIQRTQQEDSAVYLCASSPSVGLVTYEQYFGPGTRLTVT.

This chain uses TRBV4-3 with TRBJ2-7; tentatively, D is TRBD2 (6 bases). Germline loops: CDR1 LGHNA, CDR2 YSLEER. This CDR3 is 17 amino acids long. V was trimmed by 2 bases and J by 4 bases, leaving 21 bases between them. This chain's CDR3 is CASSQLHPSVPFYEQYF. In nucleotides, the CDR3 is TGCGCCAGCAGCCAACTCCACCCTAGCGTTCCATTTTACGAGCAGTACTTC.

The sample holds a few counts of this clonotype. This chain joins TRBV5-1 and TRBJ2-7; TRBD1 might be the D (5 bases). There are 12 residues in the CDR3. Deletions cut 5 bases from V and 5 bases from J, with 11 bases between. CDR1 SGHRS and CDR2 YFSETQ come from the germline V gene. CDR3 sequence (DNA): TGCGCCAGCAGGGTCCAGGGCCACGAGCAGTACTTC. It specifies CASRVQGHEQYF.

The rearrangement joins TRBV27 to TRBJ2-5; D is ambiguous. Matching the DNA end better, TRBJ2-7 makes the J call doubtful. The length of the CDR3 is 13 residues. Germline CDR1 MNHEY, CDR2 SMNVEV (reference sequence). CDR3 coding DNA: TGTGCCAGCACAGGCACAGATTACTACGAGCAGTACTTC. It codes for CASTGTDYYEQYF.

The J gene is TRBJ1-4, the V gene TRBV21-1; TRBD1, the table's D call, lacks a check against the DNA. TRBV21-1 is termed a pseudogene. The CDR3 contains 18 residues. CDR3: CASSKMRDRGDVNEKLFF. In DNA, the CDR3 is TGTGCCAGCAGCAAAATGCGAGACAGGGGAGACGTTAATGAAAAACTGTTTTTT.

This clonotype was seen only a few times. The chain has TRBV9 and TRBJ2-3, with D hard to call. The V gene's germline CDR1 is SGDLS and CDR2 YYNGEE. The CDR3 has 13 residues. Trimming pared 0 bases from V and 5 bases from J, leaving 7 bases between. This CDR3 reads CASSVETGDTQYF. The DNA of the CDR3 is TGTGCCAGCAGCGTAGAGACGGGAGATACGCAGTATTTT.

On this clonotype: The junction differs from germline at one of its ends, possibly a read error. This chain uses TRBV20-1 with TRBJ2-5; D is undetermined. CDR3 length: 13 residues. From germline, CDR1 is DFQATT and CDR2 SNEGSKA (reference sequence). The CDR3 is CGARSPRKETQYF. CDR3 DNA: TGCGGTGCTAGGTCGCCTCGAAAAGAGACCCAGTACTTC.

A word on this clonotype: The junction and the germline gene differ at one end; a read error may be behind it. The CDR3 DNA reads TGTGCCAGCAGCGCAGGACTAGCGGTTACCGGGGGGCTGTTTTTT. This encodes CASSAGLAVTGGLFF. J is TRBJ2-2 and V is TRBV7-2; 10 nucleotides agree with TRBD2. Germline V gives CDR1 SGHTA, CDR2 FQGNSA. This CDR3 comprises 15 residues.

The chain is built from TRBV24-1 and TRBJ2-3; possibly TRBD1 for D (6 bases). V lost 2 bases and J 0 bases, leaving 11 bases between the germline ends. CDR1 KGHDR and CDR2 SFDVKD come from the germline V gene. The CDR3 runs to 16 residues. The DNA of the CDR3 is TGTGCCACCAGTGATTCTAGGACAGCTAGCACAGATACGCAGTATTTT. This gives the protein CATSDSRTASTDTQYF.

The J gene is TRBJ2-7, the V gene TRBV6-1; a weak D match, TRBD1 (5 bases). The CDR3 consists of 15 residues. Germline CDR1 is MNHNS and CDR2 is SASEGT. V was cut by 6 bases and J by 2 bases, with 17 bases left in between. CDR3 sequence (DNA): TGTGCCAGCAGCCATACAAGAGACAGCCCCTACGAGCAGTACTTC. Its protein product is CASSHTRDSPYEQYF.

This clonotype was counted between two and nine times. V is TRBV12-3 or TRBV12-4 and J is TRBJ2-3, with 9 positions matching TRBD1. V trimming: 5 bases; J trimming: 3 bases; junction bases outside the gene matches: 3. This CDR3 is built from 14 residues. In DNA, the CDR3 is TGTGCCAGCAGTGGGACAGGGCTTACAGATACGCAGTATTTT. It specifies CASSGTGLTDTQYF.

CDR3 in amino acids: CASSLGRLSGYNEQFF. DNA for the CDR3: TGTGCCAGCAGCTTAGGTAGGCTTAGCGGCTACAATGAGCAGTTCTTC. The V gene is TRBV13, the J gene TRBJ2-1; D is perhaps TRBD2 (6 bases). The CDR3 runs 16 residues. V gave up 0 bases and J gave up 3 bases, with 12 bases separating them. Germline V lookup: CDR1 PRHDT, CDR2 FYEKMQ (reference sequence).

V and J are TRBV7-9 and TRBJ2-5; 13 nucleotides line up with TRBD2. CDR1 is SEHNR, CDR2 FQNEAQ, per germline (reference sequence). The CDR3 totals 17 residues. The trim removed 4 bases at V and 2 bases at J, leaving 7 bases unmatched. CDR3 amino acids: CASSSTGTSGNQETQYF. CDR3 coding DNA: TGTGCCAGCAGCTCAACCGGGACTAGCGGGAATCAAGAGACCCAGTACTTC.

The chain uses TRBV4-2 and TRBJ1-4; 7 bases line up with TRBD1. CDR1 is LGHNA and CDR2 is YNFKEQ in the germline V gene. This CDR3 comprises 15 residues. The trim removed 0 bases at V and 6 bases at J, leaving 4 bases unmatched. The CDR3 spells CASSQDRTGDEKLFF. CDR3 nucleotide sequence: TGTGCCAGCAGCCAAGATCGAACAGGGGATGAAAAACTGTTTTTT.

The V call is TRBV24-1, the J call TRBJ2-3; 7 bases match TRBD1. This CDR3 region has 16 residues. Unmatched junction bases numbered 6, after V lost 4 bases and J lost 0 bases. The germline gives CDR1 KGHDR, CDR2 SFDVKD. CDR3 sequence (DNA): TGTGCCACCAGTGACCCGACAGGGAGCAGCACAGATACGCAGTATTTT. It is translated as CATSDPTGSSTDTQYF.

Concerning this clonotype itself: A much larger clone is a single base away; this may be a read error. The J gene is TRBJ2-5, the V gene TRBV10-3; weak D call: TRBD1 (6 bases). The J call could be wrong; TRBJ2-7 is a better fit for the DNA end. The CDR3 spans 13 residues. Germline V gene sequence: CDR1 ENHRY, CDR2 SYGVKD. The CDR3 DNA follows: TGTGCCAGTCGACAGGCCCTGGATTCCGAGCAGTACTTC. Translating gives CASRQALDSEQYF.

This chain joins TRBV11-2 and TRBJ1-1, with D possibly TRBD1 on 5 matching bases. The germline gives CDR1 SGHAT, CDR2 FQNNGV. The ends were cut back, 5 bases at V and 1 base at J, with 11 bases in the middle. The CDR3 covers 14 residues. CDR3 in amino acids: CASSVRQPNTEAFF. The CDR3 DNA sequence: TGTGCCAGCAGCGTAAGACAGCCGAACACTGAAGCTTTCTTT. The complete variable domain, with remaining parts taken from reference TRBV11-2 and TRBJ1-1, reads EAGVAQSPRYKIIEKRQSVAFWCNPISGHATLYWYQQILGQGPKLLIQFQNNGVVDDSQLPKDRFSAERLKGVDSTLKIQPAKLEDSAVYLCASSVRQPNTEAFFGQGTRLTVV.

This chain's CDR3 is CASSLEVQANEQFF. DNA for the CDR3: TGTGCCAGCAGCTTAGAGGTGCAGGCAAATGAGCAGTTCTTC. The chain has TRBV7-2 and TRBJ2-1; no clear D. The V end was cut by 1 base, the J end by 7 bases, with 11 bases between. This CDR3 is 14 amino acids long. CDR1 and CDR2 from the germline V gene are SGHTA and FQGNSA.

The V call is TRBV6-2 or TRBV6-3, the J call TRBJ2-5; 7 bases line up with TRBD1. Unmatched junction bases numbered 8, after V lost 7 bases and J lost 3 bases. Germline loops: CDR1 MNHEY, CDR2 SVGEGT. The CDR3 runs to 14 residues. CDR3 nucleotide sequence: TGTGCCAGCAACAACAGGGGATCGGAAGAGACCCAGTACTTC. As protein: CASNNRGSEETQYF.

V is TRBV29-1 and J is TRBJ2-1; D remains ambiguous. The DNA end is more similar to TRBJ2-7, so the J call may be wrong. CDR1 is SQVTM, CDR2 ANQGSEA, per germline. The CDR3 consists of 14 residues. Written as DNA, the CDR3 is TGCAGCGTTGGCAGTCGGCTATCCGACAATGAGCAGTACTTC. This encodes CSVGSRLSDNEQYF.

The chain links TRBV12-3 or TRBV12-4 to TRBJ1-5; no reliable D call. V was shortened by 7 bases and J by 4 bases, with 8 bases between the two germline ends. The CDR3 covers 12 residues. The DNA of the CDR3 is TGTGCCAGCACCAAAGAAAATCAGCCCCAGCATTTT. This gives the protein CASTKENQPQHF.

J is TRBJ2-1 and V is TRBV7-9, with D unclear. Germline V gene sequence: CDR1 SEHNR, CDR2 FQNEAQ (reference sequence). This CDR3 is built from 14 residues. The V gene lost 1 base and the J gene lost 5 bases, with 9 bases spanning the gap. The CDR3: CASSLVLGHNEQFF. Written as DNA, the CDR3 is TGTGCCAGCAGCTTAGTCTTAGGACACAATGAGCAGTTCTTC.

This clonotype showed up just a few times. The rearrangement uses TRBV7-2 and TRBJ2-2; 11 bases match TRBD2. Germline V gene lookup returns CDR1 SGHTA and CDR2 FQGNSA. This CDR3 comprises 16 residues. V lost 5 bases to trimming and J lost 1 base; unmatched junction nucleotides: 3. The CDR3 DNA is TGTGCCAGCAGCCTAACTAGCGGGGGGAACACCGGGGAGCTGTTTTTT. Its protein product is CASSLTSGGNTGELFF.

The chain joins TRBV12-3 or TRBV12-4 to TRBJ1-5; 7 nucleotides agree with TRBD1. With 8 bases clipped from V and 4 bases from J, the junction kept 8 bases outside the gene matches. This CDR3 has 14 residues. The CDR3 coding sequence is TGTGCCAGCCGAGGACAGGTCCGGAATCAGCCCCAGCATTTT. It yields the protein CASRGQVRNQPQHF.

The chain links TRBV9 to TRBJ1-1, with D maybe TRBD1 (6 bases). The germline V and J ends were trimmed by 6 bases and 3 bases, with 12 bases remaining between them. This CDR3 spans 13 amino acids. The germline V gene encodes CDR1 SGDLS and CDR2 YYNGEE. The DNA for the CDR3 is TGTGCCAGCACCCCAAGGGGGGACACTGAAGCTTTCTTT. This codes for CASTPRGDTEAFF.